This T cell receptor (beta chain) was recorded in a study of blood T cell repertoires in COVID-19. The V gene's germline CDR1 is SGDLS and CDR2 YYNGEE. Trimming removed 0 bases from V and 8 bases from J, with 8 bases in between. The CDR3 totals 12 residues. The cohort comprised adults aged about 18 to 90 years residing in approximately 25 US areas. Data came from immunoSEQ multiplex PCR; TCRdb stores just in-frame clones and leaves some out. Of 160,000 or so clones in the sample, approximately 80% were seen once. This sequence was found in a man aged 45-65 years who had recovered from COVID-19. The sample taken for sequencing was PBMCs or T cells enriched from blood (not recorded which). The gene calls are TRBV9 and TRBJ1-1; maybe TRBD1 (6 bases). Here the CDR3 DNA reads TGTGCCAGCAGCGTAGGGGGGGGCGAAGCTTTCTTT. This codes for CASSVGGGEAFF. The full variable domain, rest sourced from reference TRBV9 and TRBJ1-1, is DSGVTQTPKHLITATGQRVTLRCSPRSGDLSVYWYQQSLDQGLQFLIQYYNGEERAKGNILERFSAQQFPDLHSELNLSSLELGDSALYFCASSVGGGEAFFGQGTRLTVV.